Below, 19 T cell receptor beta chains from the same sample are listed, as sequenced in a study of shared clonotypes between healthy human individuals. Libraries were prepared by immunoSEQ multiplex PCR; TCRdb keeps only in-frame clonotypes and omits some of them. The data hold over 850,000 clones, with approximately 80% observed a single time. Sequenced sample: memory CD4+ T cells from PBMCs. Subset described: CD45RA-negative fraction. Source of these receptors: a man in his late teens or twenties in good health. Some clones in this sample may be carry-over from other donors' samples.

The chain uses TRBV28 and TRBJ1-1; D gene unclear. The V gene's germline CDR1 is MDHEN and CDR2 SYDVKM. Between the trimmed V and J ends, which lost 4 bases and 1 base, there was a span of 10 bases. The CDR3 is 14 amino acids. The CDR3 sequence is CASSWQAENTEAFF. CDR3 nucleotide sequence: TGTGCCAGCAGTTGGCAGGCGGAGAACACTGAAGCTTTCTTT.

The chain employs TRBV15 and TRBJ2-1, with D maybe TRBD2 (6 bases). The V gene's germline CDR1 is LNHNV and CDR2 YYDKDF (reference sequence). This CDR3 has 16 residues. V shed 1 base and J shed 2 bases, with 12 bases lying between them. As DNA, the CDR3 is TGTGCCACCAGCAGAGGCCTAGCGATAACCTACAATGAGCAGTTCTTC. It is translated as CATSRGLAITYNEQFF. Complete variable domain (other parts from reference TRBV15 and TRBJ2-1): DAMVIQNPRYQVTQFGKPVTLSCSQTLNHNVMYWYQQKSSQAPKLLFHYYDKDFNNEADTPDNFQSRRPNTSFCFLDIRSPGLGDTAMYLCATSRGLAITYNEQFFGPGTRLTVL.

The genes are TRBV5-1 and TRBJ2-7, with D possibly matching TRBD1 (6 bases). Germline CDR1 is SGHRS and CDR2 is YFSETQ. This CDR3 comprises 14 residues. The V gene lost 0 bases and the J gene lost 8 bases, with 15 bases spanning the gap. CDR3 protein: CASSLEQGLDKQYF. The CDR3 region has the DNA TGCGCCAGCAGCTTGGAACAGGGCCTTGACAAGCAGTACTTC.

The V gene is TRBV6-4, the J gene TRBJ2-2, with 7 bases that match TRBD1. Germline lookup yields CDR1 MRHNA and CDR2 SNTAGT. The CDR3 runs to 14 residues. Trimming cost V 4 bases and J 2 bases; bases outside gene matches: 1. The CDR3 here is CASSGQGNTGELFF. The CDR3 coding sequence is TGTGCCAGCAGTGGACAGGGAAACACCGGGGAGCTGTTTTTT.

This chain connects TRBV27 to TRBJ2-7; D is perhaps TRBD1 or TRBD2 (6 bases each). The CDR3 extends over 15 amino acids. V lost 6 bases, J lost 3 bases, and 18 bases lay in between. The germline CDR1 and CDR2 sequences are MNHEY and SMNVEV (reference sequence). CDR3 DNA: TGTGCCAGCAGCCCGAAAGGGGGGATAAGCTACGAGCAGTACTTC. It specifies CASSPKGGISYEQYF.

The CDR3 DNA sequence: TGCGCCAGCAGCCCTGGAGAGGCTCCCTATGGCTACACCTTC. This gives the protein CASSPGEAPYGYTF. The chain links TRBV5-1 to TRBJ1-2; D gene uncertain. The V end lost 4 bases, the J end lost 4 bases, and 14 bases lay between the germline ends. Germline V gene data show CDR1 as SGHRS and CDR2 as YFSETQ. The CDR3 sequence is 14 residues long.

The chain has TRBV5-8 and TRBJ1-2, with 8 bases lining up with TRBD1. Germline CDR1 and CDR2: SGHTS and YDEGEE. V dropped 0 bases and J dropped 0; count of bases not matched to a gene: 1. The CDR3 has 15 amino acids. The CDR3 region has the DNA TGTGCCAGCAGCTTGGGGACAGGGTCTAACTATGGCTACACCTTC. This translates into CASSLGTGSNYGYTF.

This rearrangement joins TRBV28 to TRBJ2-3; D possibly corresponds to TRBD1 (6 bases). The V end lost 7 bases, the J end lost 1 base, and 18 bases lay between the germline ends. CDR1 is MDHEN, CDR2 SYDVKM, per germline. The CDR3 is made up of 16 amino acids. The CDR3: CASTFLPGDRTDTQYF. The CDR3 DNA reads as TGTGCCAGCACTTTCCTCCCAGGGGACCGCACAGATACGCAGTATTTT.

The rearrangement joins TRBV6-5 to TRBJ1-3, with no clear D. CDR3 size: 14 residues. V was trimmed by 0 bases and J by 7 bases, leaving 10 bases between them. CDR1 MNHEY and CDR2 SVGAGI come from the germline V gene. The CDR3 protein is CASSYSGASNTIYF. In DNA, the CDR3 is TGTGCCAGCAGTTACTCGGGCGCGTCCAACACCATATATTTT.

This clone was recorded once. The chain combines TRBV4-3 with TRBJ2-7, with TRBD1 identical over 9 bases. The CDR3 has 17 amino acids. Germline CDR1 LGHNA, CDR2 YSLEER. With 0 bases clipped from V and 6 bases from J, the junction kept 12 bases outside the gene matches. The CDR3 reads CASSQEVTTGGSREQYF. In nucleotides, the CDR3 is TGCGCCAGCAGCCAAGAAGTAACGACAGGGGGATCGCGCGAGCAGTACTTC.

This chain joins TRBV7-7 and TRBJ2-3, with unresolved D. CDR3 size: 14 residues. Germline V CDR1 and CDR2: SSHAT, FNYEAQ (reference sequence). With 1 base removed from V and 2 bases from J, the gap between germline ends came to 7 bases. The CDR3, as DNA: TGTGCCAGCAGCTTAGGAAGGGTCACAGATACGCAGTATTTT. Its protein product is CASSLGRVTDTQYF.

This chain links TRBV11-2 with TRBJ1-4, with 11 nucleotides matching TRBD1. The CDR3 consists of 19 residues. J was trimmed by 0 bases and V by 3 bases; bases with no gene match: 9. Germline lookup yields CDR1 SGHAT and CDR2 FQNNGV. DNA of the CDR3: TGTGCCAGCAGCTTCGGGACAGGGGGTCGCCGGACAACTAATGAAAAACTGTTTTTT. Its protein product is CASSFGTGGRRTTNEKLFF.

This clone was seen a single time. The gene calls are TRBV6-5 and TRBJ1-4; no firm D call. Germline CDR1 is MNHEY and CDR2 is SVGAGI. The ends were cut back, 0 bases at V and 7 bases at J, with 12 bases in the middle. The CDR3 length is 15 residues. The CDR3 nucleotides read TGTGCCAGCAGTTACTCGAGGTGGAGGATTGAAAAACTGTTTTTT. This codes for CASSYSRWRIEKLFF.

V usage is TRBV6-6 and J usage is TRBJ2-7, with a weak D call TRBD1 (6 bases). Germline CDR1 MNHNY, CDR2 SVGAGI (reference sequence). The CDR3 consists of 13 residues. The V and J ends lost 6 bases and 2 bases respectively, with 11 bases between them. This chain's CDR3 is CASSTGIAYEQYF. CDR3 nucleotide sequence: TGTGCCAGCAGCACAGGGATCGCCTACGAGCAGTACTTC.

The genes are TRBV25-1 and TRBJ2-1; 8 bases are a match to TRBD2. The CDR3 runs 16 residues. Germline values: CDR1 MGHDK, CDR2 SYGVNS. Unmatched junction bases numbered 4, after V lost 3 bases and J lost 0 bases. CDR3 bases: TGTGCCAGCAGTGATGCCAGCGGGAGCTCCTACAATGAGCAGTTCTTC. Encoded protein: CASSDASGSSYNEQFF.

The J gene is TRBJ2-7, the V gene TRBV27, with 7 bases matching TRBD1. The CDR3 consists of 13 residues. The trim removed 3 bases at V and 3 bases at J, leaving 2 bases unmatched. From germline, CDR1 is MNHEY and CDR2 SMNVEV (reference sequence). The CDR3 spells CASSFRDSYEQYF. In DNA form, the CDR3 reads TGTGCCAGCAGTTTCCGGGACAGCTACGAGCAGTACTTC.

The chain joins TRBV28 to TRBJ2-7; 7 bases match TRBD2. J lost 13 bases, V lost 6 bases, and 9 bases had no gene match. The CDR3 loop spans 11 amino acids. Germline V gives CDR1 MDHEN, CDR2 SYDVKM. The CDR3 protein is CASSALGGRYF. The CDR3 DNA reads TGTGCCAGCAGCGCCCTCGGGGGGAGATACTTC.

This chain uses TRBV5-1 with TRBJ2-1; 9 positions match TRBD2. Per germline, CDR1 SGHRS and CDR2 YFSETQ. Trimming cost V 4 bases and J 3 bases; bases outside gene matches: 11. The CDR3 loop spans 17 amino acids. The CDR3 bases are TGCGCCAGCAGCGACCTAAGCGGGAGGCCCCTCTACAATGAGCAGTTCTTC. Its protein product is CASSDLSGRPLYNEQFF.

This sequence joins TRBV16 and TRBJ1-5, with TRBD1 matching 9 bases. The ends lost 4 bases at V and 7 bases at J; junction bases unmatched: 8. The CDR3 spans 15 residues. Germline V gives CDR1 KGHSY, CDR2 FQNENV. DNA of the CDR3: TGTGCCAGCAGCCTAACCGGGACAGGGTGGCAGCCCCAGCATTTT. Protein: CASSLTGTGWQPQHF.